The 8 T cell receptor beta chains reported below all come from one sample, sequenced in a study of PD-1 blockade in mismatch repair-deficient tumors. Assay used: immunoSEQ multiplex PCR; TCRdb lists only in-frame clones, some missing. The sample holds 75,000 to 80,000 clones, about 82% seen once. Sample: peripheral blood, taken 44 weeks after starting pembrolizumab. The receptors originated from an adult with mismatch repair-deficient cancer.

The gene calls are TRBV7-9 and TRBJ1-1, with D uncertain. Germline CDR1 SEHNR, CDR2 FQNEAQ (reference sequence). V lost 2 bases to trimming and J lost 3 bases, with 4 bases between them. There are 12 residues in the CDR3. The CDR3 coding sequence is TGTGCCAGCAGCTTATCGGACACTGAAGCTTTCTTT. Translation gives CASSLSDTEAFF.

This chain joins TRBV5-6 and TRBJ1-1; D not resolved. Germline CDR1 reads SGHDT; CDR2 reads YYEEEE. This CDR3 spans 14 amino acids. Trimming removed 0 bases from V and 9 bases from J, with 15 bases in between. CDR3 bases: TGTGCCAGCAGCTTGGTATCGCCCGGGAGGAAAGCTTTCTTT. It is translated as CASSLVSPGRKAFF.

CDR3: CASSRPGRHEQFF. The CDR3 nucleotides are TGTGCCAGCAGTCGACCGGGGCGACATGAGCAGTTCTTC. The chain is built from TRBV9 and TRBJ2-1; the D gene could be TRBD1 or TRBD2 (5 bases each). The CDR3 runs 13 residues. From germline, CDR1 is SGDLS and CDR2 YYNGEE. Trimming took 5 bases from V and 8 from J, leaving 14 bases between them.

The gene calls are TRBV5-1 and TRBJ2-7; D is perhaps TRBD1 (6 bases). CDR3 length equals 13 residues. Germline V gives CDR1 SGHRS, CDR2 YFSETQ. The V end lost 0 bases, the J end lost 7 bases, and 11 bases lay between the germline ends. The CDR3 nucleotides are TGCGCCAGCAGCTTGGACGGGACATGGGAGCAGTACTTC. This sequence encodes CASSLDGTWEQYF. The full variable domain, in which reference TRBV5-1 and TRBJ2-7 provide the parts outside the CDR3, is KAGVTQTPRYLIKTRGQQVTLSCSPISGHRSVSWYQQTPGQGLQFLFEYFSETQRNKGNFPGRFSGRQFSNSRSEMNVSTLELGDSALYLCASSLDGTWEQYFGPGTRLTVT.

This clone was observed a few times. CDR3 sequence (DNA): TGTGCCAGCAGCCCGCACAGGGAGACCAACGTCCTGACTTTC. Translating gives CASSPHRETNVLTF. The J gene is TRBJ2-6, the V gene TRBV9; TRBD1 might be the D (6 bases). Germline loops: CDR1 SGDLS, CDR2 YYNGEE. There are 14 residues in the CDR3. Trimming left V 4 bases short and J 8 bases short, with 13 bases between.

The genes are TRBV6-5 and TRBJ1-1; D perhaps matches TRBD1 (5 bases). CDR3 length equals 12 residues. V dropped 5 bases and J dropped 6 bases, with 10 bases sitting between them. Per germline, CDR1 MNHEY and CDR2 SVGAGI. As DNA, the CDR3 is TGTGCCAGCAGTCGACAGAATTCTGAAGCTTTCTTT. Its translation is CASSRQNSEAFF.

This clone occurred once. CDR3 DNA: TGTGCCTGGAATCCGGTAGACGCAAATTATGGCTACACCTTC. Translated, it gives CAWNPVDANYGYTF. The V and J genes are TRBV30 and TRBJ1-2; no definite D call. V dropped 4 bases and J dropped 5 bases, with 17 bases sitting between them. Germline-derived CDR1 and CDR2 are GTSNPN and SVGIG (reference sequence). This CDR3 is built from 14 residues.

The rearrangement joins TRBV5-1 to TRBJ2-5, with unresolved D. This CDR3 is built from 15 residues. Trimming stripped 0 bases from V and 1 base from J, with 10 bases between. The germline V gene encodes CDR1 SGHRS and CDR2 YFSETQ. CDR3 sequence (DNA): TGCGCCAGCAGCTTGGATGGTGTCCCCCAAGAGACCCAGTACTTC. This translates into CASSLDGVPQETQYF.